This entry describes one T cell receptor beta chain. The authors ran a second PCR of 7 to 11 cycles using a sample-barcoded 5' primer and a J-beta primer mix. MiXCR, applied by TCRdb to the 5' RACE reads, yields one record per CDR3 protein. The repertoire holds about 1.6 million distinct CDR3 sequences, with about 35% as singletons. This entry comes from a study of blood T cells in healthy people across ages. The CDR3 is 15 amino acids. CDR1 and CDR2 (germline): MNHEY, SVGAGI. With 0 bases removed from V and 2 bases from J, the gap between germline ends came to 11 bases. This chain links TRBV6-5 with TRBJ2-7; D is ambiguous. The sequencing sample was made of blood. This clonotype originated in a woman aged 30 to 39 in good health. The CDR3 spells CASSYSSEIPYEQYF. In nucleotides, the CDR3 is TGTGCCAGCAGTTACTCGTCAGAAATCCCCTACGAGCAGTACTTC.